This entry lists 11 T cell receptor beta chains sequenced from one sample in a study of tumor and adjacent non-tumor tissue in lung cancer. A modified ARM-PCR protocol with three rounds of nested PCR amplified TCRbeta. A single record per CDR3 protein comes from TCRdb applying MiXCR to the multiplex PCR reads. The data contain about 93,000 distinct CDR3 sequences, approximately 65% of them singletons. No cell sorting was done before RNA was extracted from the tissue. The sample taken for sequencing was lung tumor tissue. The source is a man between 60 and 75 years old with non-small cell lung cancer.

The chain has TRBV12-3 or TRBV12-4 and TRBJ1-2; 7 nucleotides agree with TRBD1. This CDR3 region has 15 residues. V shed 11 bases, J shed 0 bases, and the junction held 12 bases outside the gene matches. The CDR3 is CAGGPSGTANYGYTF. The CDR3 nucleotides are TGTGCCGGCGGACCCTCCGGGACAGCTAACTATGGCTACACCTTC.

As regards this clonotype: The CDR3 carries no conserved terminal phenylalanine or tryptophan, so it likely arises from a read error. V usage is TRBV20-1 and J usage is TRBJ2-6; perhaps D is TRBD1 or TRBD2 (5 bases each). Germline V gives CDR1 DFQATT, CDR2 SNEGSKA (reference sequence). CDR3 length equals 15 residues. The CDR3 coding sequence is TGCAGTGCTATCGGGGTTGCATCTGGGGCCAACCTCCTGACTTTA. Translating gives CSAIGVASGANLLTL.

Note on this clonotype: The junction does not match germline at one end; this may be a read error. The rearrangement links TRBV4-3 to TRBJ2-3; TRBD2 might be the D (5 bases). The germline V gene encodes CDR1 LGHNA and CDR2 YSLEER. The CDR3 has 17 residues. The CDR3 is CASSPEASGSGTDRQYF. The CDR3 DNA reads as TGCGCCAGCAGCCCGGAAGCGAGTGGGAGTGGCACAGATAGGCAGTATTTT.

On this clonotype itself: A much larger clone sits a single nucleotide away, making a read error possible. This chain connects TRBV25-1 to TRBJ2-7, with D uncertain. V lost 7 bases to trimming and J lost 3 bases, with 7 bases between them. Germline V lookup: CDR1 MGHDK, CDR2 SYGVNS. The CDR3 is 11 residues long. CDR3 DNA sequence: TGTGCCAGCACTCCACTCTACGAGCAGTACTTC. It is translated as CASTPLYEQYF.

This clonotype was counted many times. V gene TRBV6-2 or TRBV6-3 combines with J gene TRBJ1-3; a weak D match, TRBD1 (6 bases). Germline CDR1 and CDR2: MNHEY and SVGEGT. This CDR3 contains 14 residues. V dropped 10 bases and J dropped 0 bases, with 13 bases sitting between them. CDR3 in amino acids: CATRDTLSGNTIYF. The CDR3 DNA sequence: TGTGCCACGAGGGACACTCTCTCTGGAAACACCATATATTTT.

The genes are TRBV23-1 and TRBJ2-1; D is unresolved. TRBV23-1 is sorted into the ORF group, with uncertain function. This CDR3 contains 11 residues. Trimming cost V 2 bases and J 8 bases, with 4 bases left between them. The CDR3 protein is CASSQTDEQFF. For the CDR3, the DNA is TGCGCCAGCAGTCAAACGGATGAGCAGTTCTTC.

Regarding this clonotype: At one end the junction does not follow the germline gene, possibly because of a read error. The chain combines TRBV5-1 with TRBJ2-5; 13 bases match TRBD2. The CDR3 runs to 14 residues. Germline V lookup: CDR1 SGHRS, CDR2 YFSETQ. CDR3 nucleotides: TGCGCCAGCCGGAGGACTAGCGGGGGAGTGACCCATTACTTC. Amino acids: CASRRTSGGVTHYF.

This clonotype was seen only a few times. The CDR3 spells CASSLSGTAGEQYF. The CDR3 DNA reads TGTGCCAGCAGTCTCTCCGGGACGGCGGGGGAGCAGTACTTC. The V gene is TRBV28, the J gene TRBJ2-7; D is possibly TRBD2 (6 bases). The ends were cut back, 5 bases at V and 7 bases at J, with 18 bases in the middle. Germline V lookup: CDR1 MDHEN, CDR2 SYDVKM. This CDR3 region has 14 residues.

Worth noting for this clonotype: A single base separates this from a much larger clone, so it may be a read error. The genes are TRBV4-2 and TRBJ2-3; weak D call: TRBD1 (5 bases). The CDR3 consists of 15 residues. Germline V lookup: CDR1 LGHNA, CDR2 YNFKEQ. Trimming cost V 0 bases and J 4 bases, with 11 bases left between them. CDR3 in amino acids: CASSQESGRADTQYF. The CDR3 region has the DNA TGTGCCAGCAGCCAAGAGTCAGGGCGCGCAGATACGCAGTATTTT.

As regards this clonotype: A read error may be the cause here, since a much bigger clone is one base away. This CDR3 reads CSVEKPDGYGYAF. CDR3 coding DNA: TGCAGCGTTGAGAAACCAGACGGCTATGGCTACGCCTTC. The rearrangement links TRBV29-1 to TRBJ1-2, with D unresolved. The CDR3 is 13 residues long. Germline V CDR1 and CDR2: SQVTM, ANQGSEA.

The chain has TRBV4-2 and TRBJ2-3, with D perhaps matching TRBD2 (5 bases). The CDR3 is 17 amino acids. V dropped 7 bases and J dropped 3 bases, with 23 bases sitting between them. The V gene's germline CDR1 is LGHNA and CDR2 YNFKEQ. This CDR3 reads CASIVGPLGTRTDTQYF. CDR3 nucleotide sequence: TGTGCCAGCATAGTAGGCCCCCTGGGCACTAGGACAGATACGCAGTATTTT.